This entry lists 25 T cell receptor beta chains sequenced from one sample in a study of T cell repertoires in cytomegalovirus infection. TCRdb re-derived calls from the reads in MiXCR, one entry per CDR3 protein. This sample has about 740,000 distinct CDR3 sequences; about 40% occur once, and the top ten carry 2.5% to 3.5%. Sequenced input: PBMCs. Source of these receptors: a human donor in good health (CMV status not recorded). Some clones in this sample may be carry-over from other donors' samples.

This clonotype was counted only a few times. This chain connects TRBV28 to TRBJ1-2; possible D gene TRBD1, 5 bases. In germline, CDR1 is MDHEN, CDR2 SYDVKM. V was trimmed by 2 bases and J by 7 bases, leaving 11 bases between them. The CDR3 contains 13 residues. CDR3 loop: CASSLKGTRGYTF. CDR3 nucleotide sequence: TGTGCCAGCAGTTTAAAGGGGACTCGTGGCTACACCTTC.

The V call is TRBV12-3 or TRBV12-4, the J call TRBJ1-5; TRBD1 agrees at 11 bases. CDR3 length: 14 amino acids. V shed 6 bases, J shed 6 bases, and the junction held 4 bases outside the gene matches. The CDR3: CASRRDRGAQPQHF. As DNA, the CDR3 is TGTGCCAGCAGGAGGGACAGGGGGGCTCAGCCCCAGCATTTT.

The gene calls are TRBV7-6 and TRBJ2-7, with 11 bases identical to TRBD2. The CDR3 spans 17 residues. CDR1 is SGHVS, CDR2 FNYEAQ, per germline. With V trimmed by 4 bases and J by 4 bases, 12 bases remained unmatched. The CDR3 DNA reads as TGTGCCAGCAGCTCCAAACCCCCGGGACTAGCGGAATACGAGCAGTACTTC. Translation gives CASSSKPPGLAEYEQYF.

The chain employs TRBV10-3 and TRBJ2-1; the D gene could be TRBD1 or TRBD2 (5 bases each). This CDR3 has 12 amino acids. CDR1 is ENHRY and CDR2 is SYGVKD in the germline V gene. Deletions cut 2 bases from V and 12 bases from J, with 11 bases between. The CDR3 loop is CAISEGLGTQFF. CDR3 sequence (DNA): TGTGCCATCAGTGAGGGACTGGGGACGCAGTTCTTC.

As DNA, the CDR3 is TGTGCCAGCAGTTATAGGACAGGGACAGGGAGCGGGGAGCTGTTTTTT. Amino acid sequence: CASSYRTGTGSGELFF. The J gene is TRBJ2-2, the V gene TRBV6-5; 9 positions agree with TRBD1. V shed 3 bases and J 7 bases; nucleotides not matched to a gene: 9. The CDR3 is 16 residues long. The germline V gene encodes CDR1 MNHEY and CDR2 SVGAGI.

This clonotype was counted only a few times. The rearrangement links TRBV20-1 to TRBJ1-5; the D gene is possibly TRBD1 (5 bases). Germline lookup yields CDR1 DFQATT and CDR2 SNEGSKA (reference sequence). V lost 1 base and J lost 7, with 11 bases in between. The CDR3 has 13 residues. DNA for the CDR3: TGCAGTGCTAGAGGGGGGGGGAGGCAGCCCCAGCATTTT. The encoded protein is CSARGGGRQPQHF.

This clonotype has a count of ten or more. The chain combines TRBV7-8 with TRBJ2-1; TRBD2 might be the D (6 bases). Per the germline V gene, CDR1 is SGHVS and CDR2 is FQNEAQ. The CDR3 spans 16 residues. Trimming cost V 4 bases and J 1 base, with 14 bases left between them. CDR3 amino acids: CASSSPEGRSYNEQFF. The CDR3 DNA reads as TGTGCCAGCAGCTCGCCGGAGGGCCGGTCCTACAATGAGCAGTTCTTC.

This clonotype was observed a handful of times. The chain links TRBV7-6 to TRBJ2-7; 7 positions agree with TRBD1. The CDR3 is made up of 20 amino acids. Per germline, CDR1 SGHVS and CDR2 FNYEAQ. V was clipped by 0 bases and J by 0 bases; unmatched bases: 17. CDR3: CASSLAVSFGGQDISYEQYF. The CDR3 region has the DNA TGTGCCAGCAGCTTAGCGGTGAGTTTCGGTGGACAGGACATCTCCTACGAGCAGTACTTC.

This clonotype was seen just once. CDR3 DNA sequence: TGTGCCAGCAGTGCTTGGATCTCGGACAGTGCGCTAGAGCTGTTTTTT. Translated: CASSAWISDSALELFF. The V and J genes are TRBV6-1 and TRBJ2-2, with D perhaps TRBD1 (6 bases). CDR1 and CDR2 from the germline V gene are MNHNS and SASEGT. V was cut by 4 bases and J by 11 bases, with 23 bases left in between. CDR3 length equals 16 residues.

The rearrangement uses TRBV2 and TRBJ2-2; D is possibly TRBD2 (6 bases). This CDR3 contains 15 residues. With 6 bases removed from V and 6 bases from J, the gap between germline ends came to 17 bases. Per germline, CDR1 SNHLY and CDR2 FYNNEI. CDR3 nucleotides: TGTGCCAGCAGATCCGGGACTCTCGATTCCGGGGAGCTGTTTTTT. Amino acids: CASRSGTLDSGELFF.

This rearrangement joins TRBV7-2 to TRBJ2-3; TRBD2 might be the D (5 bases). Germline CDR1 and CDR2: SGHTA and FQGNSA. The ends were cut back, 8 bases at V and 5 bases at J, with 23 bases in the middle. The CDR3 contains 16 residues. The CDR3 is CASGGGLQPHKDTQYF. The CDR3 DNA reads TGTGCCAGCGGAGGTGGGCTCCAACCTCATAAAGATACGCAGTATTTT.

On this clonotype: Lacking the conserved final phenylalanine or tryptophan, this CDR3 likely reflects a read error. V and J are TRBV10-3 and TRBJ2-5; D call uncertain. V lost 2 bases and J lost 2, with 9 bases in between. CDR1 and CDR2 (germline): ENHRY, SYGVKD. The CDR3 spans 14 residues. The CDR3 sequence: CAISEISSQETQYL. The CDR3, as DNA: TGTGCCATCAGTGAGATATCATCACAAGAGACCCAGTACTTA.

This chain links TRBV11-2 with TRBJ2-5; tentatively, D is TRBD2 (6 bases). The germline V gene encodes CDR1 SGHAT and CDR2 FQNNGV. The germline V and J ends were trimmed by 5 bases and 0 bases, with 13 bases remaining between them. This CDR3 spans 15 amino acids. CDR3 nucleotide sequence: TGTGCCAGCAGCGCGAACCGGGGGTACCAAGAGACCCAGTACTTC. Translated: CASSANRGYQETQYF.

This clonotype was detected a few times. V is TRBV5-4 and J is TRBJ1-2; 11 bases fit TRBD1. Germline CDR1 reads SGHNT; CDR2 reads YYREEE (reference sequence). The junction had 7 bases not matched to a gene; V was cut back by 2 bases and J by 7 bases. The CDR3 extends over 15 amino acids. In DNA form, the CDR3 reads TGTGCCAGCAGCTTACTAGGACAGGGGGCGATTGGCTACACCTTC. It specifies CASSLLGQGAIGYTF. The complete variable domain, with remaining parts taken from reference TRBV5-4 and TRBJ1-2, reads ETGVTQSPTHLIKTRGQQVTLRCSSQSGHNTVSWYQQALGQGPQFIFQYYREEENGRGNFPPRFSGLQFPNYSSELNVNALELDDSALYLCASSLLGQGAIGYTFGSGTRLTVV.

Notes on this clonotype: A junction boundary mismatches the germline segment, possibly from a read error. V gene TRBV6-5 combines with J gene TRBJ2-1; 9 bases match TRBD2. The CDR3 sequence is 14 residues long. The germline gives CDR1 MNHEY, CDR2 SVGAGI. The CDR3 DNA reads as TGTGCCAGCGGTTATAGCGGGAGATACAATGAGCAGTTCTTC. Translated, it gives CASGYSGRYNEQFF.

The chain employs TRBV11-2 and TRBJ2-1, with unresolved D. Trimming took 6 bases from V and 5 from J, leaving 20 bases between them. This CDR3 is 16 amino acids long. CDR1 and CDR2 (germline): SGHAT, FQNNGV. The CDR3 here is CASSILPETNDNEQFF. The CDR3 DNA reads as TGTGCCAGCAGTATCTTACCGGAGACAAATGACAATGAGCAGTTCTTC.

This clonotype has a single count. V is TRBV7-9 and J is TRBJ2-7; 7 nucleotides align to TRBD1. In germline, CDR1 is SEHNR, CDR2 FQNEAQ (reference sequence). The CDR3 covers 14 residues. Germline trimming cut 5 bases from V and 2 bases from J; bases unmatched to any gene: 6. Here the CDR3 DNA reads TGTGCCAGCAGCCGAAGCCAGGGGGCCTACGAGCAGTACTTC. This sequence encodes CASSRSQGAYEQYF.

The V call is TRBV5-1, the J call TRBJ1-3, with D possibly TRBD1 on 5 matching bases. Trimming took 0 bases from V and 0 from J, leaving 7 bases between them. CDR3 length equals 15 residues. The germline V gene has CDR1 SGHRS and CDR2 YFSETQ. CDR3 coding DNA: TGCGCCAGCAGCTTGGATCAGGGCTCTGGAAACACCATATATTTT. Translating gives CASSLDQGSGNTIYF.

The CDR3 spells CASSQSTGTSGGVQYF. The DNA of the CDR3 is TGCGCCAGCAGCCAATCCACCGGGACTAGCGGGGGGGTGCAGTATTTT. The V call is TRBV4-1, the J call TRBJ2-3; 16 bases fit TRBD2. CDR3 size: 16 residues. The germline gives CDR1 MGHRA, CDR2 YSYEKL. The V segment lost 2 bases and the J segment 11 bases; nucleotides outside the gene matches: 7.

This clonotype was picked up many times. V is TRBV7-9 and J is TRBJ1-4; the match to TRBD1 covers 8 bases. Trimming cost V 1 base and J 7 bases; bases outside gene matches: 5. This CDR3 region has 15 residues. Germline CDR1 reads SEHNR; CDR2 reads FQNEAQ (reference sequence). CDR3 in amino acids: CASSLGGTGGEKLFF. The CDR3 DNA sequence: TGTGCCAGCAGCTTAGGAGGGACAGGAGGTGAAAAACTGTTTTTT.

This clonotype was seen a handful of times. This chain joins TRBV29-1 and TRBJ2-1; tentative D call: TRBD2 (5 bases). Looked up from germline, CDR1 is SQVTM and CDR2 is ANQGSEA. This CDR3 comprises 13 residues. Trimming left V 4 bases short and J 9 bases short, with 16 bases between. The DNA of the CDR3 is TGCAGCGTTGGGACCCTCATGGGAGCTGAGCAGTTCTTC. Translating it yields CSVGTLMGAEQFF.

This clonotype appeared a single time. The J gene is TRBJ1-4, the V gene TRBV28; D unclear. Trimming removed 2 bases from V and 8 bases from J, with 9 bases in between. The CDR3 has 13 amino acids. Germline CDR1 MDHEN, CDR2 SYDVKM. The CDR3 DNA reads as TGTGCCAGCAGTTTAGTTTCTGGGGAAAAACTGTTTTTT. Translated: CASSLVSGEKLFF. Looking up the rest from reference TRBV28 and TRBJ1-4 gives the full variable domain: DVKVTQSSRYLVKRTGEKVFLECVQDMDHENMFWYRQDPGLGLRLIYFSYDVKMKEKGDIPEGYSVSREKKERFSLILESASTNQTSMYLCASSLVSGEKLFFGSGTQLSVL.

The CDR3 loop reads CSARPTPRGGITDTQYF. The CDR3 nucleotides are TGCAGTGCTAGACCAACCCCTAGGGGGGGTATCACAGATACGCAGTATTTT. The chain recombines TRBV20-1 with TRBJ2-3; the D gene is possibly TRBD2 (7 bases). Deletions cut 2 bases from V and 2 bases from J, with 20 bases between. CDR1 and CDR2 from the germline V gene are DFQATT and SNEGSKA (reference sequence). This CDR3 is 17 amino acids long.

This clonotype was recorded a few times. The chain couples TRBV10-3 to TRBJ2-2; 9 nucleotides match TRBD2. Germline-derived CDR1 and CDR2 are ENHRY and SYGVKD. With 8 bases clipped from V and 0 bases from J, the junction kept 4 bases outside the gene matches. The CDR3 runs to 15 residues. CDR3 residues: CAISASGANTGELFF. The DNA for the CDR3 is TGTGCCATCTCGGCTAGCGGGGCGAACACCGGGGAGCTGTTTTTT.

The chain has TRBV28 and TRBJ2-7; the D call may be TRBD1 or TRBD2 (5 bases each). Trimming pared 6 bases from V and 5 bases from J, leaving 14 bases between. CDR3 length equals 13 residues. Germline V lookup: CDR1 MDHEN, CDR2 SYDVKM. The CDR3 coding sequence is TGTGCCAGCAGCCAAATTGGGGACGACGAGCAGTACTTC. It translates to CASSQIGDDEQYF.